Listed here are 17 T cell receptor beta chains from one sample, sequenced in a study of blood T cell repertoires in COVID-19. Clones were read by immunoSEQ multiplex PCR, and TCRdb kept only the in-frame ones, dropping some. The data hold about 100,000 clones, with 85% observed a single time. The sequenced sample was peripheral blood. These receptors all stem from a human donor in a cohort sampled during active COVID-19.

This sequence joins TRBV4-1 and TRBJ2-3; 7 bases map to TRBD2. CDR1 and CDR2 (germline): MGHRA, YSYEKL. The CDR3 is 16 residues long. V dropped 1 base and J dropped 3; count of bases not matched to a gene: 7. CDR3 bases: TGCGCCAGCAGCCAAGGGATGGGGGGGGGTACAGATACGCAGTATTTT. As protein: CASSQGMGGGTDTQYF.

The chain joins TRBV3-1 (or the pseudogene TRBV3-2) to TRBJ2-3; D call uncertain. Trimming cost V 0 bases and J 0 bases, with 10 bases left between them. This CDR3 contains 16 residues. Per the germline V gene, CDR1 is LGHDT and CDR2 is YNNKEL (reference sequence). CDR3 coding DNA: TGTGCCAGCAGCCAAGATGGGCACCGTAGCACAGATACGCAGTATTTT. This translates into CASSQDGHRSTDTQYF.

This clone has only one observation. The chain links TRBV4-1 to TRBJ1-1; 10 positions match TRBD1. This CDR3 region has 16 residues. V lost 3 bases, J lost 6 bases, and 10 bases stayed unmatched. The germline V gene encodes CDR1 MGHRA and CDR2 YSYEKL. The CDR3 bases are TGCGCCAGCAGCCAGAACTACGCGGACAGGGGGGCTGAAGCTTTCTTT. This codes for CASSQNYADRGAEAFF.

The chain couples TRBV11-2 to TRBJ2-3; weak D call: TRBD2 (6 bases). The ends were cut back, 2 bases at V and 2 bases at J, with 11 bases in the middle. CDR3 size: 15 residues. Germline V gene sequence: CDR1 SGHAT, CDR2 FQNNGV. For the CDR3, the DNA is TGTGCCAGCAGCTTACGTCTAGCGCCCACAGATACGCAGTATTTT. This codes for CASSLRLAPTDTQYF.

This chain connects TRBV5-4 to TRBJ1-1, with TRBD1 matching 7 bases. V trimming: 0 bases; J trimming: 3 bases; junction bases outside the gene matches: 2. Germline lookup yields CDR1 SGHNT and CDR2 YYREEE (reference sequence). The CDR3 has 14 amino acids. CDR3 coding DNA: TGTGCCAGCAGCTTGGGAGGGGGCTACACTGAAGCTTTCTTT. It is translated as CASSLGGGYTEAFF.

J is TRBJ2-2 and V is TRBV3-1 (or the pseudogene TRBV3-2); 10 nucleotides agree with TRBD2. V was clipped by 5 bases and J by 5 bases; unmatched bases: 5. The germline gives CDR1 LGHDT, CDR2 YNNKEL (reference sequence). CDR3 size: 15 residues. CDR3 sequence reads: CASSLAGGWTGELFF. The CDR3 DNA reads TGTGCCAGCAGCTTAGCGGGGGGATGGACCGGGGAGCTGTTTTTT.

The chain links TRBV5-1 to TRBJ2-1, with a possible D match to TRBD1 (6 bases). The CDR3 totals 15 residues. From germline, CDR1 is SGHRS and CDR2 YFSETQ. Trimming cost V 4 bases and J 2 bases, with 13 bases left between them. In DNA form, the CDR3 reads TGCGCCAGCAGCCCCGGGACACCAACCTACAATGAGCAGTTCTTC. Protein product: CASSPGTPTYNEQFF.

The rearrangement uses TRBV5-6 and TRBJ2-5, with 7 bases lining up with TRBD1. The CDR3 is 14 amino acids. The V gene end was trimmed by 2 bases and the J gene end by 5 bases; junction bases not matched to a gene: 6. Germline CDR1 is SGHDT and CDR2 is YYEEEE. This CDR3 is CASSFGTRGETQYF. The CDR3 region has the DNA TGTGCCAGCAGCTTCGGCACCAGGGGGGAGACCCAGTACTTC.

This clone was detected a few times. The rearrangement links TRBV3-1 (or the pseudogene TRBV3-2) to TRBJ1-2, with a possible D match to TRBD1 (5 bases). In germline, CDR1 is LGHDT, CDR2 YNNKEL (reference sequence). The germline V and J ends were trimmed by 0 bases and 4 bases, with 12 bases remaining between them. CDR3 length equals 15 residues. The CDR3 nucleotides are TGTGCCAGCAGCCAAGATCGACAGCCAGTCTATGGCTACACCTTC. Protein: CASSQDRQPVYGYTF.

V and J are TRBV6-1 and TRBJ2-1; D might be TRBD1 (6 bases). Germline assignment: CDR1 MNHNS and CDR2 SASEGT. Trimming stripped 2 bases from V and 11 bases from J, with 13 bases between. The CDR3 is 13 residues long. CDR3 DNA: TGTGCCAGCAGTGAAAGGAGCGGACAGAAGCAGTTCTTC. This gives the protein CASSERSGQKQFF.

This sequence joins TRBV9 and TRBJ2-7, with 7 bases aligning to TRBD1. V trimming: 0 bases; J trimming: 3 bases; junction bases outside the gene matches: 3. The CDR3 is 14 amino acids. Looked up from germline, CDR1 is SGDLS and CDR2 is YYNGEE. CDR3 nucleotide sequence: TGTGCCAGCAGCGTAGCGGCAGGGGGCTACGAGCAGTACTTC. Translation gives CASSVAAGGYEQYF.

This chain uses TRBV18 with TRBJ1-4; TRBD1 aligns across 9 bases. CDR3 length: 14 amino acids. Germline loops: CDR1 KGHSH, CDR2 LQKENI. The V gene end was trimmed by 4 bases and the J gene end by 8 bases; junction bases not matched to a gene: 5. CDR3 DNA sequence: TGTGCCAGCTCACAACAGGGGGCAGGGGAAAAACTGTTTTTT. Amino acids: CASSQQGAGEKLFF.

In DNA, the CDR3 is TGTGCCAGCAGCCAGGGGGGGTACTATGGCTACACCTTC. Translated, it gives CASSQGGYYGYTF. The chain employs TRBV3-1 (or the pseudogene TRBV3-2) and TRBJ1-2; D might be TRBD1 (5 bases). The length of the CDR3 is 13 residues. Trimming shortened V by 3 bases and J by 3 bases, and 8 bases separated the two germline ends. From germline, CDR1 is LGHDT and CDR2 YNNKEL (reference sequence).

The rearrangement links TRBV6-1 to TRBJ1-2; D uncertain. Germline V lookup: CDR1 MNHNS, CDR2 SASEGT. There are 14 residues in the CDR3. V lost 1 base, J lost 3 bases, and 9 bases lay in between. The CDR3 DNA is TGTGCCAGCAGTGAAGTTTGGGGAGACTATGGCTACACCTTC. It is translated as CASSEVWGDYGYTF.

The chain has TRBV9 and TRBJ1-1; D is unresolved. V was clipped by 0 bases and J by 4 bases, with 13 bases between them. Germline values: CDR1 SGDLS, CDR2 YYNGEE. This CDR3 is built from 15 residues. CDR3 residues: CASSVVGVSPTEAFF. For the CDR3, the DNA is TGTGCCAGCAGCGTAGTGGGAGTTTCACCCACTGAAGCTTTCTTT.

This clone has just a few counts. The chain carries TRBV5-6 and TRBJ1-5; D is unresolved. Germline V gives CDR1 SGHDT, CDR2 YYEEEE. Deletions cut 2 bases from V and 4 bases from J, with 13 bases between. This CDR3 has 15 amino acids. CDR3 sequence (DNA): TGTGCCAGCAGCTTTCGGTGGGCGATAAATCAGCCCCAGCATTTT. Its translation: CASSFRWAINQPQHF. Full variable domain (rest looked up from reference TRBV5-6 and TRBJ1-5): DAGVTQSPTHLIKTRGQQVTLRCSPKSGHDTVSWYQQALGQGPQFIFQYYEEEERQRGNFPDRFSGHQFPNYSSELNVNALLLGDSALYLCASSFRWAINQPQHFGDGTRLSIL.

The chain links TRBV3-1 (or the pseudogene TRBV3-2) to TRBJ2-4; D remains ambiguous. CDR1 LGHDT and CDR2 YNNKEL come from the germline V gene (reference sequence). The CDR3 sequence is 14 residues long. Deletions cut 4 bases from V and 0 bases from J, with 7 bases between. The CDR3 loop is CASSPVLAKNIQYF. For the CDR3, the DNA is TGTGCCAGCAGCCCTGTCTTAGCCAAAAACATTCAGTACTTC.